This T cell receptor beta chain derives from a study of cytomegalovirus exposure and HLA in healthy donors. V was trimmed by 4 bases and J by 4 bases, leaving 19 bases between them. The CDR3 has 16 residues. Germline assignment: CDR1 LNHNV and CDR2 YYDKDF (reference sequence). PCR employed 60 Vbeta and 13 Jbeta primers. Authors' analysis steps: Approximately 80 million unique TCR beta chains, about 11 million of them shared, were counted by a later analysis. The repertoire was sequenced with immunoSEQ multiplex PCR; TCRdb's copy has only in-frame clones and lacks some. V and J calls and clone size follow that table, whereas D and trimming were derived from the DNA. The sample includes 150,000 to 250,000 clones, 79% seen only once; the top ten take more than 1.5%.

The material sequenced was PBMCs. The sequence was obtained from a girl aged 10 to 17 in good health and CMV-seropositive. The rearrangement links TRBV15 to TRBJ1-2; D is perhaps TRBD1 (5 bases). The CDR3 coding sequence is TGTGCCACCAGCAAGAACGGCCGGGGGTCCGGCTATGGCTACACCTTC. This codes for CATSKNGRGSGYGYTF.